This T cell receptor beta chain was documented in a study of somatic mutations in cytotoxic T cells in rheumatoid arthritis. Overall study: It was right after diagnosis, before any treatment, that patient blood (roughly 30 ml EDTA) was drawn. Flow sorting yielded some V beta antibody-stained T-cell populations at nearly 100% purity, among them V beta1+ cells sequenced for TCRB. Findings and caveats of the study: Unknown were the antigen targets of the expanded CD8+ clones.

CDR1 and CDR2 (germline): SGHRS, YFSETQ. The CDR3 is 16 residues long. The V end was cut by 0 bases, the J end by 3 bases, with 16 bases between. Remarks on this clone: Its specificity is not known.

Sequencing was performed with immunoSEQ multiplex PCR; in TCRdb, only in-frame clones are kept and a portion is missing. The table has approximately 15,000 clones, about 81% seen once; the top ten hold around 14%. What was sequenced was CD8+ T cells sorted from blood. This TCR was sampled from an adult with rheumatoid arthritis. V and J are TRBV5-1 and TRBJ2-7; tentatively, D is TRBD2 (6 bases). CDR3 residues: CASSLEGAGLIYEQYF. In DNA, the CDR3 is TGCGCCAGCAGCTTGGAAGGGGCGGGACTTATCTACGAGCAGTACTTC.